This T cell receptor beta chain was captured by sequencing in a study of CD8+CD57+ T cells in acquired aplastic anemia. V gave up 1 base and J gave up 1 base, with 20 bases separating them. Germline loops: CDR1 SGHVS, CDR2 FQNEAQ. The CDR3 has 18 amino acids. Genomic DNA provided the template from which TCR beta VDJ and CDR3 profiles were obtained. TCRdb ran MiXCR on the reads and lists one entry per CDR3 protein. The sample yields 270,000 or so distinct CDR3 sequences, approximately 86% seen once. Patients who underwent sequencing had shown CD8+CD57+ cell expansion by flow cytometry. Severe acquired aplastic anemia affected all patients.

The sequence came from a human donor with aplastic anemia. The sequenced sample consisted of sorted CD4+, CD8+, or CD8+CD57+ T cells (not recorded which) from PBMCs. The chain uses TRBV7-8 and TRBJ2-7; D is possibly TRBD1 or TRBD2 (5 bases each). The CDR3 reads CASSLEPDGAAQSYEQYV. DNA of the CDR3: TGTGCCAGCAGCTTAGAGCCAGACGGGGCAGCCCAGTCCTACGAGCAGTACGTC.